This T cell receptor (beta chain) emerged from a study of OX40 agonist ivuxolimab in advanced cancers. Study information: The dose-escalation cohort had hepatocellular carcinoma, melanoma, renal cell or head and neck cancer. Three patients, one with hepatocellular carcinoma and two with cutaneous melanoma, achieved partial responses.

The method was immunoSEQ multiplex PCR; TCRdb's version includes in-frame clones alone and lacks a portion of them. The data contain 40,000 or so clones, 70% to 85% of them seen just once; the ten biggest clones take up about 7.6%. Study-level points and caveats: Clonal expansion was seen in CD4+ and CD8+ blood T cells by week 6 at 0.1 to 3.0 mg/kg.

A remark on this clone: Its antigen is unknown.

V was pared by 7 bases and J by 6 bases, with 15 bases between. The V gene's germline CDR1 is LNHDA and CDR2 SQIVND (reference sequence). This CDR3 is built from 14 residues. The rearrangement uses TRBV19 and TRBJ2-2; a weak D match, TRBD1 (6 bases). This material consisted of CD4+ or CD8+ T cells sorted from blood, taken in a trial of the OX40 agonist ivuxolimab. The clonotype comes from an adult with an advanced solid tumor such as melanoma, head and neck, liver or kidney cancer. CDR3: CASTATGMAGELFF. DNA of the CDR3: TGTGCCAGTACCGCGACAGGAATGGCCGGGGAGCTGTTTTTT.